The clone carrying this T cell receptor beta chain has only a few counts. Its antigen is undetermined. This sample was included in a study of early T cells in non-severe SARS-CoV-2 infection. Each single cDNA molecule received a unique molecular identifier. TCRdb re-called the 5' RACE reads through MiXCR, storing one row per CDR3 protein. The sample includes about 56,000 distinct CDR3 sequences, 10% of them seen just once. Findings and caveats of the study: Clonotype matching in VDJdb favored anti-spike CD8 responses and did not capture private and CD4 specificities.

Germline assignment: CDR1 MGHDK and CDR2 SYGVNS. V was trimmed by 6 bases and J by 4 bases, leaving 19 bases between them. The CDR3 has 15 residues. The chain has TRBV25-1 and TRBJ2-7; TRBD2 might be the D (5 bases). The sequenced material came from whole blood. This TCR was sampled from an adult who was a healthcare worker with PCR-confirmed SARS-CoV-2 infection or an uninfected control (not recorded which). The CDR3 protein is CASRESGGGVYEQYF. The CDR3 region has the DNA TGTGCCAGCAGGGAGAGCGGAGGTGGGGTATACGAGCAGTACTTC.